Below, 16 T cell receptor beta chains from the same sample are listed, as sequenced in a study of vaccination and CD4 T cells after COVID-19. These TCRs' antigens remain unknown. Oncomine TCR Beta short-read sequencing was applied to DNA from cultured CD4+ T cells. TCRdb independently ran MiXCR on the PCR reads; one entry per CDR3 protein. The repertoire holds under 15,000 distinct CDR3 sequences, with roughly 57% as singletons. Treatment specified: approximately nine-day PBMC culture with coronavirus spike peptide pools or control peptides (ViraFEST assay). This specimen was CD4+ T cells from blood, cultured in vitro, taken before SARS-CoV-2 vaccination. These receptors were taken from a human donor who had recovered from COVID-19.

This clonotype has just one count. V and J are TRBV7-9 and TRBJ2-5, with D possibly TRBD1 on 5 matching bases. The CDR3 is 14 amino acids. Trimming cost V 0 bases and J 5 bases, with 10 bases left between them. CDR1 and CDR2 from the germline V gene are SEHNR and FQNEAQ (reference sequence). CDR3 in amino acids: CASSLARTSETQYF. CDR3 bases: TGTGCCAGCAGCTTAGCGCGGACATCGGAGACCCAGTACTTC. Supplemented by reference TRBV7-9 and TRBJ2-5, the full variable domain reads DTGVSQNPRHKITKRGQNVTFRCDPISEHNRLYWYRQTLGQGPEFLTYFQNEAQLEKSRLLSDRFSAERPKGSFSTLEIQRTEQGDSAMYLCASSLARTSETQYFGPGTRLLVL.

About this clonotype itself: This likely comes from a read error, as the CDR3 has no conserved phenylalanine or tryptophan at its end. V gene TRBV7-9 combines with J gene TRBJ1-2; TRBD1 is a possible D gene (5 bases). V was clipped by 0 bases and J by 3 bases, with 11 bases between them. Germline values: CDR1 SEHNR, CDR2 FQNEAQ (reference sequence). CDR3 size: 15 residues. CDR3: CASSLATGRDYGYTL. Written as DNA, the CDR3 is TGTGCCAGCAGCTTAGCCACAGGCCGGGACTATGGCTACACCTTA.

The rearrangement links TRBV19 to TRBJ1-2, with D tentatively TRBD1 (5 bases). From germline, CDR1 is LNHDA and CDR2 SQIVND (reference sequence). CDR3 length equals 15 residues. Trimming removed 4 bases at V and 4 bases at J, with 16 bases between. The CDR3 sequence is CASSTSGGVAYGYTF. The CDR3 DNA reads TGTGCCAGTAGTACCTCGGGGGGAGTTGCCTATGGCTACACCTTC.

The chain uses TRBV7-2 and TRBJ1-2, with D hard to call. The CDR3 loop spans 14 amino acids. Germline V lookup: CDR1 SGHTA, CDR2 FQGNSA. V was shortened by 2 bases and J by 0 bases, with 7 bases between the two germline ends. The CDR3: CASSLTRANYGYTF. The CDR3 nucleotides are TGTGCCAGCAGCTTAACCAGAGCTAACTATGGCTACACCTTC. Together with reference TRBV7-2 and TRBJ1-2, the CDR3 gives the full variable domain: GAGVSQSPSNKVTEKGKDVELRCDPISGHTALYWYRQSLGQGLEFLIYFQGNSAPDKSGLPSDRFSAERTGGSVSTLTIQRTQQEDSAVYLCASSLTRANYGYTFGSGTRLTVV.

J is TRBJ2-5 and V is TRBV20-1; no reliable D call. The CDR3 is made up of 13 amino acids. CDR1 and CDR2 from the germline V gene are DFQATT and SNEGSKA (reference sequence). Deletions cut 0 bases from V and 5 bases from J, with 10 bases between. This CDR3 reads CSARDPARETQYF. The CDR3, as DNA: TGCAGTGCTAGAGATCCAGCAAGGGAGACCCAGTACTTC.

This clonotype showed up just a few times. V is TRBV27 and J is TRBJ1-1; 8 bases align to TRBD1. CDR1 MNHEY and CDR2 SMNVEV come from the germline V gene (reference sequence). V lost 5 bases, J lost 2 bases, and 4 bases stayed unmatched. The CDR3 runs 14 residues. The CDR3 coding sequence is TGTGCCAGCAGTACCTCAGGGGGCAACACTGAAGCTTTCTTT. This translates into CASSTSGGNTEAFF.

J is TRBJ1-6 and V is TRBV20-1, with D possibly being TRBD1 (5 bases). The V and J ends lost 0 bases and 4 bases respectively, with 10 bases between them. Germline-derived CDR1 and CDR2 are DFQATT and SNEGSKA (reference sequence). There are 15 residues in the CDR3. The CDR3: CSARERQTYNSPLHF. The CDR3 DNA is TGCAGTGCTAGAGAGAGACAGACGTATAATTCACCCCTCCACTTT.

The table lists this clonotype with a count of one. CDR3 region: CATSDWTGTLSYNEQFF. The CDR3 nucleotides read TGTGCCACCAGTGATTGGACCGGGACTCTCTCCTACAATGAGCAGTTCTTC. V gene TRBV24-1 combines with J gene TRBJ2-1; tentatively, D is TRBD2 (6 bases). This CDR3 is 17 amino acids long. Trimming took off 2 bases at V and 0 bases at J, with 13 bases between the two ends. Germline assignment: CDR1 KGHDR and CDR2 SFDVKD.

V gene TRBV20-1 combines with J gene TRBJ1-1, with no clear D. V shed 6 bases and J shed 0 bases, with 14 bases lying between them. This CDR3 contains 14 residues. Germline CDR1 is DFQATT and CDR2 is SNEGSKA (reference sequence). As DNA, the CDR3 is TGCAGTGCCCGACTAGACAACATGAACACTGAAGCTTTCTTT. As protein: CSARLDNMNTEAFF.

In nucleotides, the CDR3 is TGTGCCAGCAGCTTCAGCGGGGGCACCGGGGAGCTGTTTTTT. Protein product: CASSFSGGTGELFF. The genes are TRBV7-2 and TRBJ2-2, with TRBD2 identical over 8 bases. The V gene end was trimmed by 3 bases and the J gene end by 4 bases; junction bases not matched to a gene: 1. CDR1 is SGHTA and CDR2 is FQGNSA in the germline V gene. The CDR3 covers 14 residues.

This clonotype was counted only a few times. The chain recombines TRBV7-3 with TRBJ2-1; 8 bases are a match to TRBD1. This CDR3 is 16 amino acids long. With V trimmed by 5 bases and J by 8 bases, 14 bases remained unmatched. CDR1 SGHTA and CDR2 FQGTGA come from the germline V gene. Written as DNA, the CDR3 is TGTGCCAGCAGCCTCGCCGGGACAGGTCTACGGGATGAGCAGTTCTTC. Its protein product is CASSLAGTGLRDEQFF.

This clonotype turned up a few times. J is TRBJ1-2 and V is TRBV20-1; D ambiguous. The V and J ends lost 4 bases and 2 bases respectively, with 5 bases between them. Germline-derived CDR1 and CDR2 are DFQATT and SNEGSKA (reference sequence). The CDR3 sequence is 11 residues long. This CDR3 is CSATGNYGYTF. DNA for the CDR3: TGCAGTGCTACAGGAAACTATGGCTACACCTTC.

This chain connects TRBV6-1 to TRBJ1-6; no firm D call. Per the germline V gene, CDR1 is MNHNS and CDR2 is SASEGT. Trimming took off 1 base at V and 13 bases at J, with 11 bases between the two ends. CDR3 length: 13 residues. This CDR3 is CASSEGQVAPLHF. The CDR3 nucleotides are TGTGCCAGCAGTGAAGGGCAGGTGGCTCCCCTCCACTTT.

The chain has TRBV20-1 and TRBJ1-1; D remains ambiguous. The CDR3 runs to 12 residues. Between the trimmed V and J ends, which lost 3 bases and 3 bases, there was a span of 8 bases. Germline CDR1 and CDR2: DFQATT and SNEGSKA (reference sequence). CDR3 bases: TGCAGTGCTAGGGTTGAGGACACTGAAGCTTTCTTT. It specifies CSARVEDTEAFF.

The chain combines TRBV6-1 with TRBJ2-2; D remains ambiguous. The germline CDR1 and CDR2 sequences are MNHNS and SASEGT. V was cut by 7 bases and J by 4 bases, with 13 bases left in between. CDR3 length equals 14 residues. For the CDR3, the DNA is TGTGCCAGCACCCGTGGGCCGGGCACCGGGGAGCTGTTTTTT. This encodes CASTRGPGTGELFF.

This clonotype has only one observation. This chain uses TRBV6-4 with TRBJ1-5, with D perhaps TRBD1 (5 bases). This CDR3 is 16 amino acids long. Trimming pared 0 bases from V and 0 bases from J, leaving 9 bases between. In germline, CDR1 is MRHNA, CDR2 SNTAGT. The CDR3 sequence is CASSDSKGDSNQPQHF. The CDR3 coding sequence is TGTGCCAGCAGTGACTCGAAAGGGGATAGCAATCAGCCCCAGCATTTT.